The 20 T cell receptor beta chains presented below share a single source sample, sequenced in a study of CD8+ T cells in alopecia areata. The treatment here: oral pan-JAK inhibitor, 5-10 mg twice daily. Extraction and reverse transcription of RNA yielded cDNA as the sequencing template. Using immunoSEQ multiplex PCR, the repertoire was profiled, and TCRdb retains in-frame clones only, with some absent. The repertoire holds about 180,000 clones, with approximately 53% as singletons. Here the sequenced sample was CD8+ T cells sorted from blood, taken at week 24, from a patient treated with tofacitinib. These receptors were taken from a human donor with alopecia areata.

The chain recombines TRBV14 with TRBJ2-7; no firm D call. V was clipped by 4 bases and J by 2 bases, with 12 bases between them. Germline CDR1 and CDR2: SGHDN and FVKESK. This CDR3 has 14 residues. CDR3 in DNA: TGTGCCAGCAGCCCTTTAGGGAACCCCTACGAGCAGTACTTC. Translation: CASSPLGNPYEQYF.

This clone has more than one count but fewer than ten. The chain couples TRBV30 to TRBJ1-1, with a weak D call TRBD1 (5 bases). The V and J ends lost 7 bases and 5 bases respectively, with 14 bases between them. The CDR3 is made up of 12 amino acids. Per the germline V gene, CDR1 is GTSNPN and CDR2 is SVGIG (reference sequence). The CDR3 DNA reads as TGTGCCTTCACGGGGGGGAGTACTGAAGCTTTCTTT. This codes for CAFTGGSTEAFF.

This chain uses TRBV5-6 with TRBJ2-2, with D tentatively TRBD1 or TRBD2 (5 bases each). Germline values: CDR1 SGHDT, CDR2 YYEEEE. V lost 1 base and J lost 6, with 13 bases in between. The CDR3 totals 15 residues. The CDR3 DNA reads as TGTGCCAGCAGCTTGCCAAATGGGGGTGCCGGGGAGCTGTTTTTT. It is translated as CASSLPNGGAGELFF.

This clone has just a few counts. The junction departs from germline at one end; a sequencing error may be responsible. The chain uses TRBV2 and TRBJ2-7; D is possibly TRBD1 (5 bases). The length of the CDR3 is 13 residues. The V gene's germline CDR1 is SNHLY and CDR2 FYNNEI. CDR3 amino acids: CASSEGASDSAEF. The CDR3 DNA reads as TGTGCCAGCAGTGAAGGGGCTTCCGACAGCGCAGAGTTC.

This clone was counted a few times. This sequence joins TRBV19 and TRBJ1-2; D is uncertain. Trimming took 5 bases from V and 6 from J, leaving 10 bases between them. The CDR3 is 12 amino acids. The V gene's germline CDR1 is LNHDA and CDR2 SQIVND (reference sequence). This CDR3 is CASSPSGDGYTF. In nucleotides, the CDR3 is TGTGCCAGTAGTCCCTCGGGTGATGGCTACACCTTC.

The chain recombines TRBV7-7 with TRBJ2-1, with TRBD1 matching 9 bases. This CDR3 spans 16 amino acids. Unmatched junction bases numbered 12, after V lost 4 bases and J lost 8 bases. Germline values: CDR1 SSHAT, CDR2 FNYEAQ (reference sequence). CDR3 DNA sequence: TGTGCCAGCAGCTCAGACCCGGGACAGGGTGCAGATGAGCAGTTCTTC. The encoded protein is CASSSDPGQGADEQFF.

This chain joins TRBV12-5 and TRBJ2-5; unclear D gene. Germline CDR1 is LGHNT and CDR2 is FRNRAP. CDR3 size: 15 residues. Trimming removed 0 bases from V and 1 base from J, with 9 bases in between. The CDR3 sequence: CASGLVRGSQETQYF. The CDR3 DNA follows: TGTGCTAGTGGTTTGGTACGTGGCAGCCAAGAGACCCAGTACTTC.

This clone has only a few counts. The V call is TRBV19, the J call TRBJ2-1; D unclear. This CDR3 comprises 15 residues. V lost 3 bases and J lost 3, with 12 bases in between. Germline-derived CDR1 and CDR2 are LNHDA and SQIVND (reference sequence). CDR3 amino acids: CASSMGTPFYNEQFF. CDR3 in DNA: TGTGCCAGTAGTATGGGAACCCCCTTCTACAATGAGCAGTTCTTC.

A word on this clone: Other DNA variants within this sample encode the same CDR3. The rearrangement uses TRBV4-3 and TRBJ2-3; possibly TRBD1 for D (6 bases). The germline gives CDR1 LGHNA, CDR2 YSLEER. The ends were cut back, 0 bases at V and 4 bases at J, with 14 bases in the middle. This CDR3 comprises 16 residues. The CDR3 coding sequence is TGCGCCAGCAGCCAAGATGGCAGGGGACCGGCAGATACGCAGTATTTT. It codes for CASSQDGRGPADTQYF.

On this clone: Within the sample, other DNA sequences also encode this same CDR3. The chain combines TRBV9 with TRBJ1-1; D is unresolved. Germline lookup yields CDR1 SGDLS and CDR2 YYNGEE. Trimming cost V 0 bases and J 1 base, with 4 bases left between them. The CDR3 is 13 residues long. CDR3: CASSVGSNTEAFF. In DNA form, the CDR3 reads TGTGCCAGCAGCGTAGGATCGAACACTGAAGCTTTCTTT.

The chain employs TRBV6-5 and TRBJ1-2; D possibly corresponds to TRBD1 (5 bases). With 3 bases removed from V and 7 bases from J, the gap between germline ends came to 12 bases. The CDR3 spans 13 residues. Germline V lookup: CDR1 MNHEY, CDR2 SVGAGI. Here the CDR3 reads CASSYEGISGYTF. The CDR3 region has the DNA TGTGCCAGCAGTTATGAGGGGATCTCTGGCTACACCTTC.

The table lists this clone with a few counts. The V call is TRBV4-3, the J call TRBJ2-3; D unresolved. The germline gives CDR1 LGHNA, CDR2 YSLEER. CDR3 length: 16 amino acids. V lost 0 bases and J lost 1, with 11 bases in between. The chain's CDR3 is CASSQDWGPGTDTQYF. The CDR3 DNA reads TGCGCCAGCAGCCAAGATTGGGGTCCGGGCACAGATACGCAGTATTTT.

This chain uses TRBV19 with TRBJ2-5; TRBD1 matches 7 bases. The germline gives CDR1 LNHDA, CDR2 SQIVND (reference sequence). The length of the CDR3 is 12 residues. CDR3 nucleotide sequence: TGTGCTTCATGGGACAGACAAGAGACCCAGTACTTC. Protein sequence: CASWDRQETQYF.

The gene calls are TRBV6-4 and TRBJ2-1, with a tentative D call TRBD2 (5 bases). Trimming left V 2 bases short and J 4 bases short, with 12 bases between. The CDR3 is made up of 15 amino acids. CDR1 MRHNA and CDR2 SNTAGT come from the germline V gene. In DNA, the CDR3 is TGTGCCAGCAGTGACGAAGCGGCTACGTACAATGAGCAGTTCTTC. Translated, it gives CASSDEAATYNEQFF.

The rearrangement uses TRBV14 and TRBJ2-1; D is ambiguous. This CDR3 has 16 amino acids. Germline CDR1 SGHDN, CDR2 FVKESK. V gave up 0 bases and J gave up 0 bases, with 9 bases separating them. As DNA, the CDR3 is TGTGCCAGCAGCCAAGACGGGTCTCGCTCCTACAATGAGCAGTTCTTC. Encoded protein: CASSQDGSRSYNEQFF.

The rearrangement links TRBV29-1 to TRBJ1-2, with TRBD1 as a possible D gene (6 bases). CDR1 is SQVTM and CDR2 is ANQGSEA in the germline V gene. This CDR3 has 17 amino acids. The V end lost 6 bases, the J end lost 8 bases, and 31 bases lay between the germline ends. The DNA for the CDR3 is TGCAGCGTCGGATTATACAGGGAAAGCTCAAGGCCGGAGGGCTACACCTTC. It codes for CSVGLYRESSRPEGYTF.

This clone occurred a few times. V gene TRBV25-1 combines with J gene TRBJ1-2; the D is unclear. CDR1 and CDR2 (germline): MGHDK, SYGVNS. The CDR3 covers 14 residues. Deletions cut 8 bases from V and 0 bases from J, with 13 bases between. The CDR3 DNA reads TGTGCCAGCGGTTCAGCGAGTTCTAACTATGGCTACACCTTC. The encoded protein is CASGSASSNYGYTF.

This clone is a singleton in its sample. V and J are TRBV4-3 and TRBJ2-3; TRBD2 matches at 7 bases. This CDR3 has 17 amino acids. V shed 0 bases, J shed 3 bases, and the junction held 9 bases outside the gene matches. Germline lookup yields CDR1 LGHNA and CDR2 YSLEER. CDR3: CASSQDLTGGGTDTQYF. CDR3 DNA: TGCGCCAGCAGCCAAGACCTCACGGGGGGAGGTACAGATACGCAGTATTTT.

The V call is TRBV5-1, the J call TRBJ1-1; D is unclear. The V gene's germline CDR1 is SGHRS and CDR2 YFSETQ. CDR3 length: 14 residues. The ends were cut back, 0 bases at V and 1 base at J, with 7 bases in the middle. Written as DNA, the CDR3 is TGCGCCAGCAGCTTGGGGCGGGGGAACACTGAAGCTTTCTTT. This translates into CASSLGRGNTEAFF.

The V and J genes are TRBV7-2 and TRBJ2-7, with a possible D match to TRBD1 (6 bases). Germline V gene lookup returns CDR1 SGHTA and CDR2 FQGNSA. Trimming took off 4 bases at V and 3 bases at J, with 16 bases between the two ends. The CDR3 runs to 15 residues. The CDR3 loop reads CASSSGHVVVYEQYF. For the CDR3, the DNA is TGTGCCAGCAGCTCGGGACACGTTGTCGTCTACGAGCAGTACTTC.